These 28 T cell receptor beta chains came from one sample sequenced in a study of blood T cell repertoires in COVID-19. Profiling relied on immunoSEQ multiplex PCR, and the TCRdb table lists in-frame clones only, not all of them. The sample lists 300,000 to 350,000 clones; roughly nine tenths were seen once. Source material: peripheral blood. The receptors were gathered from a woman in her fifties or sixties with COVID-19, enrolled during active disease.

This chain links TRBV14 with TRBJ1-2, with TRBD1 as a possible D gene (6 bases). Germline V gives CDR1 SGHDN, CDR2 FVKESK. The CDR3 sequence is 17 residues long. Between the trimmed V and J ends, which lost 1 base and 2 bases, there was a span of 17 bases. Here the CDR3 DNA reads TGTGCCAGCAGCCAAGCAGGGGAACTCGTCGGGAACTATGGCTACACCTTC. Its protein is CASSQAGELVGNYGYTF.

This chain connects TRBV6-6 to TRBJ2-7; the match to TRBD2 covers 10 bases. CDR3 size: 16 residues. Germline CDR1 MNHNY, CDR2 SVGAGI (reference sequence). Trimming removed 10 bases from V and 1 base from J; junction bases left unmatched: 13. Here the CDR3 DNA reads TGTGCCACCTCGGCTCCTAGCGGGGGTATTTCCTACGAGCAGTACTTC. Encoded protein: CATSAPSGGISYEQYF.

The chain recombines TRBV6-5 with TRBJ1-6; maybe TRBD1 (6 bases). The V gene lost 5 bases and the J gene lost 7 bases, with 9 bases spanning the gap. Germline V lookup: CDR1 MNHEY, CDR2 SVGAGI. The CDR3 covers 13 residues. CDR3: CASSHRENSPLHF. In nucleotides, the CDR3 is TGTGCCAGCAGTCACAGGGAAAATTCACCCCTCCACTTT.

The V call is TRBV5-6, the J call TRBJ2-7; TRBD2 matches at 12 bases. Unmatched junction bases numbered 8, after V lost 3 bases and J lost 4 bases. The CDR3 sequence is 16 residues long. Germline V gives CDR1 SGHDT, CDR2 YYEEEE. CDR3 sequence: CASSSELAGGLYEQYF. The CDR3 DNA follows: TGTGCCAGCAGCTCGGAACTAGCGGGGGGCCTGTACGAGCAGTACTTC.

This chain uses TRBV6-5 with TRBJ1-4; D is perhaps TRBD1 (5 bases). The CDR3 contains 14 residues. V was trimmed by 6 bases and J by 8 bases, leaving 16 bases between them. In germline, CDR1 is MNHEY, CDR2 SVGAGI. CDR3 in DNA: TGTGCCAGCAGCCGACAGCCCGCTCGCGAAAAACTGTTTTTT. Its translation is CASSRQPAREKLFF.

This clone was recorded once. This chain joins TRBV7-9 and TRBJ1-5; 7 positions agree with TRBD1. Trimming at V came to 5 bases and at J to 2 bases, leaving 3 bases not matched to a gene. Germline V gene data show CDR1 as SEHNR and CDR2 as FQNEAQ (reference sequence). The CDR3 has 14 amino acids. Here the CDR3 reads CASSEDRGNQPQHF. The CDR3 DNA reads as TGTGCCAGCAGCGAAGACAGGGGCAATCAGCCCCAGCATTTT. Looking up the rest from reference TRBV7-9 and TRBJ1-5 gives the full variable domain: DTGVSQNPRHKITKRGQNVTFRCDPISEHNRLYWYRQTLGQGPEFLTYFQNEAQLEKSRLLSDRFSAERPKGSFSTLEIQRTEQGDSAMYLCASSEDRGNQPQHFGDGTRLSIL.

The chain carries TRBV7-3 and TRBJ1-2, with D perhaps TRBD1 (5 bases). This CDR3 is built from 13 residues. Trimming cost V 3 bases and J 9 bases, with 14 bases left between them. Germline-derived CDR1 and CDR2 are SGHTA and FQGTGA. CDR3: CASSFSPGDSYTF. DNA for the CDR3: TGTGCCAGCAGCTTCTCCCCGGGGGATAGCTACACCTTC.

This clone was seen just once. The CDR3 DNA follows: TGTGCCAGCGACCACGAAACCGGGACAGGGGGCCCTGAAGCTTTCTTT. It specifies CASDHETGTGGPEAFF. The genes are TRBV21-1 and TRBJ1-1; the table gives TRBD1 as D, unverified against the DNA. TRBV21-1 is marked as a pseudogene. The CDR3 covers 16 residues.

The chain carries TRBV4-1 and TRBJ1-3, with D tentatively TRBD1 (6 bases). V was clipped by 6 bases and J by 0 bases, with 18 bases between them. The germline CDR1 and CDR2 sequences are MGHRA and YSYEKL. CDR3 size: 17 residues. Written as DNA, the CDR3 is TGCGCCAGCAGTTTCGAGTCAAACAGGGCCTCTGGAAACACCATATATTTT. It translates to CASSFESNRASGNTIYF.

The V and J genes are TRBV5-6 and TRBJ1-4, with 9 bases matching TRBD1. J lost 5 bases, V lost 5 bases, and 7 bases had no gene match. The CDR3 extends over 15 amino acids. Germline CDR1 and CDR2: SGHDT and YYEEEE. The CDR3 here is CASSSTGGANEKLFF. The CDR3 DNA is TGTGCCAGCAGTTCTACAGGGGGCGCGAATGAAAAACTGTTTTTT.

The CDR3 sequence: CASSPGQGATEQYF. CDR3 DNA: TGTGCCAGTAGTCCGGGACAGGGGGCCACTGAGCAGTACTTC. V is TRBV19 and J is TRBJ2-7, with 12 nucleotides matching TRBD1. V shed 5 bases, J shed 7 bases, and the junction held 6 bases outside the gene matches. The CDR3 extends over 14 amino acids. Germline CDR1 and CDR2: LNHDA and SQIVND (reference sequence).

The rearrangement links TRBV7-2 to TRBJ1-6; TRBD1 agrees at 9 bases. The germline V gene has CDR1 SGHTA and CDR2 FQGNSA. The CDR3 is 15 amino acids. The V and J ends lost 5 bases and 8 bases, in that order; junction bases with no gene match: 7. Here the CDR3 reads CASSIGTGSYSPLHF. DNA of the CDR3: TGTGCCAGCAGCATAGGGACAGGGTCGTATTCACCCCTCCACTTT.

The V gene is TRBV7-9, the J gene TRBJ1-2; D uncertain. The CDR3 has 15 residues. CDR1 is SEHNR and CDR2 is FQNEAQ in the germline V gene (reference sequence). The V and J ends lost 2 bases and 4 bases respectively, with 14 bases between them. The CDR3 here is CASSLSTAIPYGYTF. The DNA of the CDR3 is TGTGCCAGCAGCTTATCAACCGCGATCCCCTATGGCTACACCTTC.

This chain connects TRBV19 to TRBJ1-2, with TRBD1 identical over 9 bases. The trim removed 5 bases at V and 4 bases at J, leaving 8 bases unmatched. This CDR3 spans 15 amino acids. Germline CDR1 LNHDA, CDR2 SQIVND (reference sequence). As DNA, the CDR3 is TGTGCCAGTAGTCCCGACAGGGGGACATCCTATGGCTACACCTTC. It translates to CASSPDRGTSYGYTF.

The genes are TRBV5-1 and TRBJ1-2, with 9 bases that match TRBD1. The CDR3 totals 16 residues. Germline CDR1 and CDR2: SGHRS and YFSETQ. V lost 4 bases and J lost 2; bases outside the gene matches: 9. CDR3 sequence reads: CASSPQPGQGNYGYTF. The CDR3 DNA follows: TGCGCCAGCAGCCCACAACCGGGACAGGGAAACTATGGCTACACCTTC.

The chain links TRBV27 to TRBJ2-7; 13 positions agree with TRBD2. Germline V gene sequence: CDR1 MNHEY, CDR2 SMNVEV (reference sequence). Trimming at V came to 6 bases and at J to 6 bases, leaving 11 bases not matched to a gene. CDR3 length equals 16 residues. In nucleotides, the CDR3 is TGTGCCAGCAGCCGAAGGACTAGCGGGGGCCCAAGCGAGCAGTACTTC. This codes for CASSRRTSGGPSEQYF.

In regard to this clone: Mismatch with germline at one junction end may stem from a read error. The chain joins TRBV2 to TRBJ1-4, with D possibly being TRBD1 (5 bases). The CDR3 has 13 amino acids. The germline V gene encodes CDR1 SNHLY and CDR2 FYNNEI. CDR3 in amino acids: CASSEGQGLMKVF. The DNA for the CDR3 is TGTGCCAGCAGTGAAGGTCAGGGTCTAATGAAGGTTTTT.

The sample holds a few counts of this clone. The chain carries TRBV7-3 and TRBJ1-2; tentative D call: TRBD1 (5 bases). This CDR3 is built from 12 residues. In germline, CDR1 is SGHTA, CDR2 FQGTGA. The germline V and J ends were trimmed by 1 base and 7 bases, with 7 bases remaining between them. In DNA form, the CDR3 reads TGTGCCAGCAGCTTAAACGGGGGTGGCTACACCTTC. It translates to CASSLNGGGYTF.

The chain joins TRBV6-5 to TRBJ2-4; D is unresolved. This CDR3 spans 12 amino acids. Germline V gene lookup returns CDR1 MNHEY and CDR2 SVGAGI. Trimming left V 3 bases short and J 7 bases short, with 7 bases between. The DNA of the CDR3 is TGTGCCAGCAGTTATACCGGGAACATTCAGTACTTC. Its protein is CASSYTGNIQYF.

Worth noting for this clone: One end of the junction is discordant with germline, which a read error may explain. V gene TRBV6-6 combines with J gene TRBJ1-2; D is possibly TRBD1 (6 bases). Germline V gene lookup returns CDR1 MNHNY and CDR2 SVGAGI (reference sequence). The CDR3 has 15 residues. CDR3: CASNYGGHPVPGYTF. The CDR3 coding sequence is TGTGCCAGCAATTACGGGGGACACCCGGTCCCTGGCTACACCTTC.

The V and J genes are TRBV12-3 or TRBV12-4 and TRBJ1-2, with 10 bases identical to TRBD1. This CDR3 region has 13 residues. V was clipped by 2 bases and J by 8 bases; unmatched bases: 2. As DNA, the CDR3 is TGTGCCAGCAGTTTACAGACAGGGGGCGGCTACACCTTC. The encoded protein is CASSLQTGGGYTF.

Written as DNA, the CDR3 is TGTGCCAGCATATTGGGGGGGGCCAGCTCCTATAATTCACCCCTCCACTTT. Amino acids: CASILGGASSYNSPLHF. The chain combines TRBV28 with TRBJ1-6; weak D call: TRBD1 (6 bases). This CDR3 comprises 17 residues. Per germline, CDR1 MDHEN and CDR2 SYDVKM. Trimming left V 7 bases short and J 0 bases short, with 16 bases between.

In nucleotides, the CDR3 is TGCGCCAGCAGCGAGCCACAGGGAACAGGGGCCAACGTCCTGACTTTC. Residues: CASSEPQGTGANVLTF. V and J are TRBV5-1 and TRBJ2-6; perhaps TRBD1 as D (6 bases). Germline V gene sequence: CDR1 SGHRS, CDR2 YFSETQ. CDR3 length: 16 amino acids. The V gene lost 4 bases and the J gene lost 4 bases, with 15 bases spanning the gap.

The chain employs TRBV10-2 and TRBJ2-1; D might be TRBD1 (5 bases). With 7 bases removed from V and 7 bases from J, the gap between germline ends came to 17 bases. CDR3 length: 14 amino acids. CDR1 and CDR2 from the germline V gene are WSHSY and SAAADI. The CDR3 nucleotides read TGCGCCAGCACCTCGGCATACCCAGGGAATGAGCAGTTCTTC. Amino acids: CASTSAYPGNEQFF.

The chain links TRBV6-6 to TRBJ1-2; 9 positions match TRBD1. The CDR3 has 14 residues. CDR1 and CDR2 from the germline V gene are MNHNY and SVGAGI (reference sequence). The J segment lost 0 bases and the V segment lost 9 bases, leaving 5 bases of the junction unmatched. DNA of the CDR3: TGTGCCAGTCGACAGGGGGGGGCTAACTATGGCTACACCTTC. It translates to CASRQGGANYGYTF.

The V call is TRBV2, the J call TRBJ1-2, with 10 bases that match TRBD1. CDR3 size: 15 residues. V gave up 6 bases and J gave up 7 bases; unmatched junction bases: 11. Germline CDR1 SNHLY, CDR2 FYNNEI. The CDR3 sequence is CASRGDRGYLGGYTF. The CDR3 DNA is TGTGCCAGCAGGGGGGACAGGGGATATTTAGGTGGCTACACCTTC.

The gene calls are TRBV19 and TRBJ1-5; 10 positions agree with TRBD1. After removal of 9 bases from V and 4 bases from J, the junction contained 3 bases not matched to a gene. This CDR3 has 13 residues. Germline assignment: CDR1 LNHDA and CDR2 SQIVND (reference sequence). CDR3 residues: CASWTGGNQPQHF. CDR3 in DNA: TGTGCCAGCTGGACAGGGGGGAATCAGCCCCAGCATTTT.

The V and J genes are TRBV11-2 and TRBJ1-6, with 8 nucleotides matching TRBD1. This CDR3 has 16 residues. Germline-derived CDR1 and CDR2 are SGHAT and FQNNGV. V trimming: 6 bases; J trimming: 7 bases; junction bases outside the gene matches: 11. As DNA, the CDR3 is TGTGCCAGCAGTCCCACAACCGGGACAGGCAATTCACCCCTCCACTTT. It codes for CASSPTTGTGNSPLHF.